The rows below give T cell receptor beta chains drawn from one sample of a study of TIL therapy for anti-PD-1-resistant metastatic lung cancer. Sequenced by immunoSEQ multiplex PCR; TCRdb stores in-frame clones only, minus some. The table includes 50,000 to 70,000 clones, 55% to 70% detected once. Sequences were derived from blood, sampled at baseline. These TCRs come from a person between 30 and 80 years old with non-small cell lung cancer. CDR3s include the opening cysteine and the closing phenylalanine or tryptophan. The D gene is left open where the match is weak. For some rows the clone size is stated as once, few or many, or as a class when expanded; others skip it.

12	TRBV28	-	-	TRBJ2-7	CASRIGGYEQYF	TGTGCCAGTAGAATCGGGGGCTACGAGCAGTACTTC
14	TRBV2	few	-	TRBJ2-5	CASMGGLSQETQYF	TGTGCCAGCATGGGGGGCCTCTCTCAAGAGACCCAGTACTTC
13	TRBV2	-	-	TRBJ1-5	CASSAESNQPQHF	TGTGCCAGCAGTGCTGAGAGCAATCAGCCCCAGCATTTT
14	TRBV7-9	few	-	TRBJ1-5	CASAQWGADQPQHF	TGTGCCAGCGCCCAGTGGGGGGCGGATCAGCCCCAGCATTTT
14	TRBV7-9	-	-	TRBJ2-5	CASSLQTVQETQYF	TGTGCCAGCAGCTTACAGACAGTCCAAGAGACCCAGTACTTC
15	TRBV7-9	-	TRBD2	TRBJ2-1	CASRLLAGVTNEQFF	TGTGCCAGCAGGCTTCTAGCGGGAGTAACCAATGAGCAGTTCTTC
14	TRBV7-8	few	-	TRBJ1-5	CASSLGAGGQPQHF	TGTGCCAGCAGCTTAGGAGCGGGGGGCCAGCCCCAGCATTTT
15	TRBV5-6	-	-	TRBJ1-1	CASSWDLQGNTEAFF	TGTGCCAGCAGCTGGGACCTACAGGGGAACACTGAAGCTTTCTTT
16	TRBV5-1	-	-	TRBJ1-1	CASSLERVLKNTEAFF	TGCGCCAGCAGCTTGGAAAGGGTCCTAAAGAACACTGAAGCTTTCTTT
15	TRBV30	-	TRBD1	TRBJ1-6	CAWSVGGQGNSPLHF	TGTGCCTGGAGTGTAGGGGGCCAGGGTAATTCACCCCTCCACTTT
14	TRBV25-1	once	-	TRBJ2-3	CASSDGTMRDTQYF	TGTGCCAGCAGTGACGGGACCATGAGAGATACGCAGTATTTT
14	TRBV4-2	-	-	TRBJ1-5	CASSQDRNNQPQHF	TGTGCCAGCAGCCAAGACCGAAACAATCAGCCCCAGCATTTT
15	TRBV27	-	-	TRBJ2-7	CASSPSLMAFYEQYF	TGTGCCAGCAGTCCCTCCCTTATGGCTTTCTACGAGCAGTACTTC
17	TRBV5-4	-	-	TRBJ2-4	CASSLGRGGGVKNIQYF	TGTGCCAGCAGCTTAGGTCGGGGCGGTGGGGTCAAAAACATTCAGTACTTC
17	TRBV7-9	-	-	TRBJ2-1	CASTQRLAIGSGNEQFF	TGTGCCAGCACCCAACGCCTAGCGATCGGCTCTGGCAATGAGCAGTTCTTC
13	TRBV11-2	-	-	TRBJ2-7	CASSFSVTYEQYF	TGTGCCAGCAGCTTCTCAGTAACCTACGAGCAGTACTTC
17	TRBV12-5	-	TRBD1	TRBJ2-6	CASGLVLTGAGANVLTF	TGTGCTAGTGGTTTGGTATTAACAGGGGCTGGGGCCAACGTCCTGACTTTC
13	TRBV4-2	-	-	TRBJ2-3	CASSQEGTDTQYF	TGTGCCAGCAGCCAAGAGGGCACAGATACGCAGTATTTT
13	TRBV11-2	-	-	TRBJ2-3	CASSPSGEDTQYF	TGTGCCAGCAGCCCATCAGGGGAGGATACGCAGTATTTT
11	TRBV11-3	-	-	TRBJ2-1	CASSSLAEQFF	TGTGCCAGCAGCTCCTTGGCAGAGCAGTTCTTC
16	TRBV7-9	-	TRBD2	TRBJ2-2	CASSRRTSGGTGELFF	TGTGCCAGCAGCCGAAGGACTAGCGGGGGCACCGGGGAGCTGTTTTTT
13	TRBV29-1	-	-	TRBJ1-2	CSVYGGSDYGYTF	TGCAGCGTTTACGGGGGGTCCGACTATGGCTACACCTTC
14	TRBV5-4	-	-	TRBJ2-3	CASSSQQGPDTQYF	TGTGCCAGCAGCTCGCAACAGGGTCCAGATACGCAGTATTTT
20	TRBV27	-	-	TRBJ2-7	CASSNWLVRSGSSFGYEQYF	TGTGCCAGCAGTAACTGGTTGGTTCGGTCAGGGTCCTCCTTTGGTTACGAGCAGTACTTC
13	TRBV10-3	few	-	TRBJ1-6	CAITGVVNSPLHF	TGTGCCATCACTGGGGTGGTTAATTCACCCCTCCACTTT
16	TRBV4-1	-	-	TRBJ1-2	CASSQDALTDNYGYTF	TGCGCCAGCAGCCAAGACGCTCTGACAGACAACTATGGCTACACCTTC
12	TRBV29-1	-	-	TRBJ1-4	CSVLGVNEKLFF	TGCAGCGTTCTAGGGGTTAATGAAAAACTGTTTTTT
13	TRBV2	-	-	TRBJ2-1	CASLLESYNEQFF	TGTGCCAGCTTACTAGAGTCCTACAATGAGCAGTTCTTC
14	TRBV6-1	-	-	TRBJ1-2	CASSEGGVDYGYTF	TGTGCCAGCAGTGAAGGGGGCGTGGACTATGGCTACACCTTC
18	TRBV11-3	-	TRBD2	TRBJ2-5	CASSPRTSGRAYHETQYF	TGTGCCAGCAGCCCTCGGACTAGCGGGAGGGCGTATCATGAGACCCAGTACTTC
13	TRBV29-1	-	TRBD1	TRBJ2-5	CSVSQGFQETQYF	TGCAGCGTGTCACAGGGGTTCCAAGAGACCCAGTACTTC
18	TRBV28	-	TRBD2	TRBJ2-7	CASSSVGLAGGARDEQYF	TGTGCCAGCAGTTCTGTGGGACTAGCGGGAGGGGCTCGGGACGAGCAGTACTTC
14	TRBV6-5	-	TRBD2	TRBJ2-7	CASRPGLERYEQYF	TGTGCCAGCAGACCAGGACTAGAAAGATACGAGCAGTACTTC
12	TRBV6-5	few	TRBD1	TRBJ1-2	CASRTGGRGYTF	TGTGCCAGCAGGACAGGGGGCCGGGGCTACACCTTC
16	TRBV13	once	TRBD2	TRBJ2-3	CASSLGTSGSPDTQYF	TGTGCCAGCAGCCTAGGGACTAGCGGGAGTCCAGATACGCAGTATTTT
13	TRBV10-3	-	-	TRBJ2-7	CAISEQGPYEQYF	TGTGCCATCAGTGAGCAGGGCCCCTACGAGCAGTACTTC
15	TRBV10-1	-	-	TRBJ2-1	CASSVGPASYNEQFF	TGCGCCAGCAGTGTTGGTCCGGCCTCCTACAATGAGCAGTTCTTC
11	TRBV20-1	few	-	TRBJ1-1	CSPRTNTEAFF	TGCAGTCCAAGAACGAACACTGAAGCTTTCTTT
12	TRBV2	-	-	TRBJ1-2	CASRFLGYGYTF	TGTGCCAGCAGATTTCTGGGATATGGCTACACCTTC
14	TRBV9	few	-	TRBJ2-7	CASSPRGSVYEQYF	TGTGCCAGCAGCCCCCGTGGGTCGGTTTACGAGCAGTACTTC
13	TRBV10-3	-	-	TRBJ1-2	CAISREEYYGYTF	TGTGCCATCAGCAGGGAGGAATACTATGGCTACACCTTC
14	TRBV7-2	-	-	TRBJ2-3	CASSLRVPTDTQYF	TGTGCCAGCAGCTTACGGGTCCCCACAGATACGCAGTATTTT
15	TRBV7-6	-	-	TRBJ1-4	CASSFEPGASGKLFF	TGTGCCAGCAGCTTTGAGCCGGGGGCCTCAGGAAAACTGTTTTTT
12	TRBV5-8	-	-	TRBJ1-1	CASSGTYTEAFF	TGTGCCAGCAGCGGCACCTATACTGAAGCTTTCTTT
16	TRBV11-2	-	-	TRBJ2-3	CASSIGTASLGLTQYF	TGTGCCAGCAGCATCGGGACAGCCAGCCTGGGACTTACGCAGTATTTT
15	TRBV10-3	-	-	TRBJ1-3	CAISESQGPGNTIYF	TGTGCCATCAGTGAGTCACAGGGTCCTGGAAACACCATATATTTT
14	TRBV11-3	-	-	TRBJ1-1	CASSLIHGDTEAFF	TGTGCCAGCAGCTTGATACACGGGGACACTGAAGCTTTCTTT
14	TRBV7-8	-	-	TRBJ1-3	CASSHPGSGNTIYF	TGTGCCAGCAGTCATCCGGGCTCTGGAAACACCATATATTTT
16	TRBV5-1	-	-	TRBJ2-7	CASSPQTWGDSNEQYF	TGCGCCAGCAGCCCGCAAACGTGGGGGGATTCTAACGAGCAGTACTTC
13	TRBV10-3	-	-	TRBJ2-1	CAINSGENNEQFF	TGTGCCATCAATTCGGGCGAGAACAATGAGCAGTTCTTC
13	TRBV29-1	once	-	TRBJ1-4	CSAGGTENEKLFF	TGCAGCGCTGGAGGGACGGAGAATGAAAAACTGTTTTTT
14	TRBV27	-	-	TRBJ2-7	CASSFLGGENEQYF	TGTGCCAGCAGTTTCTTAGGGGGAGAGAACGAGCAGTACTTC
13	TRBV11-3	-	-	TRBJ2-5	CASSFFYQETQYF	TGTGCCAGCAGCTTCTTTTACCAAGAGACCCAGTACTTC
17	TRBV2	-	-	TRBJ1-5	CASSRSSTGGSNQPQHF	TGTGCCAGCAGCCGAAGTAGCACTGGGGGTAGCAATCAGCCCCAGCATTTT
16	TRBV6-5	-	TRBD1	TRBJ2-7	CASSYFHRGRSGEQYF	TGTGCCAGCAGTTACTTCCACAGGGGGAGGTCCGGCGAGCAGTACTTC
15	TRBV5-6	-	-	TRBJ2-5	CASSLGVGTVETQYF	TGTGCCAGCAGCTTGGGCGTGGGGACGGTGGAGACCCAGTACTTC
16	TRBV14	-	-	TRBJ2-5	CASSQEYSGPGGTQYF	TGTGCCAGCAGCCAAGAATACTCAGGCCCCGGCGGGACCCAGTACTTC
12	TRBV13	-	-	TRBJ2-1	CASSSSRNEQFF	TGTGCCAGCAGCTCCTCAAGGAATGAGCAGTTCTTC